Listed below are T cell receptor beta chains from one sample, sequenced in a study of blood T cell repertoires in COVID-19. TCRdb's table, derived via immunoSEQ multiplex PCR, lists solely in-frame clones and lacks some. This sample has some 350,000 clones, with around 92% found just once. The material sequenced was peripheral blood. These TCRs come from a woman aged 25 to 39 with COVID-19, enrolled during active disease. The CDR3 runs from the conserved cysteine through the conserved F or W. The order of the fields is J gene, clone size, CDR3 length, V gene, D gene, CDR3 protein, CDR3 DNA. A D gene is named only where the DNA matches it firmly. Clone sizes are given selectively: once, few, many, or a class where the clone is expanded.

TRBJ1-5 | - | 13 | TRBV6-1 | - | CASSEEPSSPQHF | TGTGCCAGCAGTGAAGAGCCCTCATCGCCCCAGCATTTT
TRBJ1-1 | - | 16 | TRBV7-2 | TRBD1 | CASSRDRGSQNTEAFF | TGTGCCAGCAGCCGGGACAGGGGGTCGCAAAACACTGAAGCTTTCTTT
TRBJ2-3 | - | 15 | TRBV5-1 | - | CASSWAGGSTDTQYF | TGCGCCAGCAGCTGGGCCGGGGGTAGCACAGATACGCAGTATTTT
TRBJ1-3 | once | 13 | TRBV12-5 | TRBD1 | CASGTTGEDTIYF | TGTGCTAGTGGTACGACAGGGGAGGACACCATATATTTT
TRBJ1-2 | - | 13 | TRBV18 | - | CASHGRDNYGYTF | TGTGCCAGCCACGGGCGGGACAACTATGGCTACACCTTC
TRBJ1-1 | - | 16 | TRBV5-4 | TRBD1 | CASSYLTGAANTEAFF | TGTGCCAGCAGCTATTTGACAGGGGCGGCGAACACTGAAGCTTTCTTT
TRBJ2-4 | - | 15 | TRBV28 | - | CASSPQDFPGNIQYF | TGTGCCAGCAGCCCCCAGGACTTCCCGGGGAACATTCAGTACTTC
TRBJ2-7 | once | 15 | TRBV21-1 | - | CASNLNRDRAYEQYF | TGTGCCAGCAACCTTAACCGGGACAGGGCCTACGAGCAGTACTTC
TRBJ1-3 | - | 17 | TRBV11-2 | - | CASSLRVTQLLGNTIYF | TGTGCCAGCAGCTTACGAGTGACTCAGCTCCTGGGAAACACCATATATTTT
TRBJ2-5 | - | 13 | TRBV6-5 | - | CASRDGNGETQYF | TGTGCCAGCCGAGACGGGAACGGAGAGACCCAGTACTTC
TRBJ1-5 | - | 15 | TRBV6-1 | - | CASSEPYRSNLPQHF | TGTGCCAGCAGTGAACCATACAGGTCTAACTTACCCCAGCATTTT
TRBJ1-2 | - | 14 | TRBV6-5 | - | CASRQASRGYGYTF | TGTGCCAGCAGGCAGGCTTCCCGGGGCTATGGCTACACCTTC
TRBJ1-2 | once | 16 | TRBV6-6 | - | CASSPTDSPANYGYTF | TGTGCCAGCAGTCCGACGGACAGCCCAGCTAACTATGGCTACACCTTC
TRBJ1-6 | - | 13 | TRBV12-5 | - | CGDSGIHNSPLHF | TGTGGGGATTCGGGGATCCATAATTCACCCCTCCACTTT
TRBJ2-5 | - | 14 | TRBV9 | TRBD2 | CASSGGSSEETQYF | TGTGCCAGCAGCGGCGGGAGTTCGGAAGAGACCCAGTACTTC
TRBJ2-2 | - | 17 | TRBV29-1 | TRBD2 | CSVGGTSGGQNTGELFF | TGCAGCGTTGGCGGGACTAGCGGGGGGCAAAACACCGGGGAGCTGTTTTTT
TRBJ1-3 | - | 13 | TRBV6-6 | - | CASSYLGGNTIYF | TGTGCCAGCAGCTACCTCGGGGGGAACACCATATATTTT
TRBJ2-3 | - | 16 | TRBV5-5 | - | CASSLVLDRLGDTQYF | TGTGCCAGCAGCTTGGTCCTCGACAGATTGGGTGATACGCAGTATTTT
TRBJ2-1 | - | 16 | TRBV18 | TRBD1 | CASSPSTGGGNNEQFF | TGTGCCAGCTCACCTTCTACAGGGGGCGGGAACAATGAGCAGTTCTTC
TRBJ2-5 | - | 15 | TRBV7-9 | - | CASSFLQGYLETQYF | TGTGCCAGCAGCTTTCTGCAGGGGTATTTAGAGACCCAGTACTTC
TRBJ2-3 | - | 17 | TRBV2 | TRBD2 | CATRRGLAGGSTDTQYF | TGTGCCACCCGCAGGGGACTAGCGGGGGGGAGCACAGATACGCAGTATTTT
TRBJ1-5 | - | 16 | TRBV27 | - | CASSLVPGSGYQPQHF | TGTGCCAGCAGTTTGGTCCCCGGGTCAGGGTATCAGCCCCAGCATTTT
TRBJ2-5 | once | 16 | TRBV7-8 | - | CASSPDFVPREETQYF | TGTGCCAGCAGCCCGGATTTCGTTCCTAGAGAAGAGACCCAGTACTTC
TRBJ1-2 | - | 17 | TRBV18 | - | CASSPPVSGGYNYGYTF | TGTGCCAGCTCACCACCGGTTTCGGGGGGTTATAACTATGGCTACACCTTC
TRBJ1-4 | - | 18 | TRBV7-9 | - | CASSLAGPRAATNEKLFF | TGTGCCAGCAGCTTAGCTGGGCCGAGGGCGGCAACTAATGAAAAACTGTTTTTT
TRBJ2-2 | - | 15 | TRBV5-1 | - | CASSYGSANTGELFF | TGCGCCAGCAGCTACGGGTCCGCGAACACCGGGGAGCTGTTTTTT
TRBJ2-6 | - | 18 | TRBV6-2/TRBV6-3 | - | CASSSHSKTVSGANVLTF | TGTGCCAGCAGTTCCCATTCGAAGACAGTCTCTGGGGCCAACGTCCTGACTTTC
TRBJ2-3 | - | 15 | TRBV11-2 | TRBD2 | CASSVVRGSWDTQYF | TGTGCCAGCAGCGTAGTTCGCGGGAGTTGGGATACGCAGTATTTT
TRBJ2-7 | - | 12 | TRBV28 | - | CASTPRYYEQYF | TGTGCCAGCACCCCGCGGTATTACGAGCAGTACTTC
TRBJ1-2 | - | 15 | TRBV19 | TRBD1 | CASSWGRQGNYGYTF | TGTGCCAGTAGTTGGGGCCGACAGGGGAACTATGGCTACACCTTC
TRBJ2-7 | - | 14 | TRBV7-9 | TRBD2 | CASSLPGLEDEQYF | TGTGCCAGCAGCTTACCGGGACTAGAAGACGAGCAGTACTTC
TRBJ2-1 | - | 15 | TRBV19 | TRBD2 | CASTPGGGSYNEQFF | TGTGCCAGTACCCCTGGCGGGGGTTCCTACAATGAGCAGTTCTTC
TRBJ2-3 | - | 17 | TRBV9 | - | CASSATPTGVSTDTQYF | TGTGCCAGCAGCGCAACCCCCACCGGGGTTAGCACAGATACGCAGTATTTT
TRBJ2-3 | - | 17 | TRBV11-3 | TRBD2 | CASSLDASGRVSDTQYF | TGTGCCAGCAGCTTAGATGCTAGCGGGAGGGTCTCAGATACGCAGTATTTT
TRBJ2-1 | - | 19 | TRBV7-8 | TRBD2 | CASSFYNGRASYSYNEQFF | TGTGCCAGCAGCTTTTACAACGGGAGGGCTTCATACTCCTACAATGAGCAGTTCTTC
TRBJ2-5 | - | 15 | TRBV11-3 | - | CASSPALERRETQYF | TGTGCCAGCAGTCCAGCATTGGAGCGGAGGGAGACCCAGTACTTC
TRBJ1-4 | - | 15 | TRBV6-2/TRBV6-3 | TRBD1 | CASSNTQQGVGGLFF | TGTGCCAGCAGCAACACCCAACAGGGGGTCGGAGGGCTGTTTTTT
TRBJ1-2 | - | 14 | TRBV23-1 | - | CASSQFLNKYGYTF | TGCGCCAGCAGTCAATTCCTCAACAAGTATGGCTACACCTTC
TRBJ1-3 | - | 11 | TRBV29-1 | - | CSVEAGNTIYF | TGCAGCGTTGAAGCGGGAAACACCATATATTTT
TRBJ1-5 | few | 16 | TRBV18 | - | CASSPRPGYSNQPQHF | TGTGCCAGCTCACCAAGGCCAGGTTATAGCAATCAGCCCCAGCATTTT
TRBJ2-1 | - | 16 | TRBV24-1 | - | CATSAPGGGIGNEQFF | TGTGCCACCAGTGCCCCGGGGGGCGGGATTGGGAATGAGCAGTTCTTC
TRBJ1-1 | - | 16 | TRBV9 | - | CASSVGRQGGGTEAFF | TGTGCCAGCAGCGTAGGACGGCAGGGAGGGGGCACTGAAGCTTTCTTT
TRBJ1-1 | - | 15 | TRBV6-2/TRBV6-3 | - | CASSSTGMGGPEAFF | TGTGCCAGCAGTTCCACCGGGATGGGGGGACCTGAAGCTTTCTTT